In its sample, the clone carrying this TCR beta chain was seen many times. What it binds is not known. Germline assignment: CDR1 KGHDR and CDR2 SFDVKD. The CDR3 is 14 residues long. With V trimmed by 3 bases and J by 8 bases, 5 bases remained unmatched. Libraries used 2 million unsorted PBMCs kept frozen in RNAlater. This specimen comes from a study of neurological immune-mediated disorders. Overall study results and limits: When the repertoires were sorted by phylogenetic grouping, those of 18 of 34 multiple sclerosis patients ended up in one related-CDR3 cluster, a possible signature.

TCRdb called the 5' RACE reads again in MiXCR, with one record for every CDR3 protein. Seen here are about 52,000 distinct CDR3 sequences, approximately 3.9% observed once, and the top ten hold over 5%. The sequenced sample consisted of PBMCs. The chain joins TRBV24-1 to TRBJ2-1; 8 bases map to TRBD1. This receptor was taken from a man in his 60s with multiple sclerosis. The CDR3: CATSDPGQGDEQFF. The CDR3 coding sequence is TGTGCCACCAGTGATCCCGGACAGGGTGATGAGCAGTTCTTC.